There are a few counts of the clone carrying this T cell receptor (beta chain). The antigen is not known. This record comes from a study of regulatory T cells in long-lasting Graves disease. For the study at large: Newly diagnosed Graves' patients had under 3 months of antithyroid drugs. The study's findings and limits: TCR diversity was lower in persistent Graves' patients than in newly diagnosed ones.

Time point noted: newly diagnosed GD, antithyroid drugs for less than 3 months. The TCR library was made from RNA extracted from PBMCs. The authors built TCR beta libraries using iRepertoire HTBI primers and Arm-PCR of CDR3 regions. Each CDR3 protein gets one entry after TCRdb re-called the multiplex PCR reads with MiXCR. The sample lists roughly 610,000 distinct CDR3 sequences, 15% to 20% occurring once. The V gene end was trimmed by 3 bases and the J gene end by 4 bases; junction bases not matched to a gene: 5. The CDR3 is made up of 14 amino acids. Germline V gene lookup returns CDR1 WSHSY and CDR2 SAAADI. These data also formed part of another study, on T cells in Graves' hyperthyroidism and ophthalmopathy. This second study notes: Any patient presenting with uncontrolled infection, other autoimmune disease, pregnancy or lactation was left out. TCR CDR3 underwent first-round RT-PCR with the HTBI primer set.

The J gene is TRBJ2-7, the V gene TRBV10-2, with TRBD2 identical over 8 bases. The material was peripheral blood mononuclear cells (PBMCs), obtained at new diagnosis, from a patient treated with antithyroid drugs. This TCR came from a young woman with Graves disease. The CDR3 spells CASSDWSGSYEQYF. The DNA for the CDR3 is TGCGCCAGCAGTGATTGGAGCGGGAGTTACGAGCAGTACTTC.